The present TCR beta chain was sequenced within a study of T cells after yellow fever vaccination. Study-wide results and limits: Sorted memory cells at day 0 lacked detectable levels of almost all vaccine-responding clonotypes. A weaker but faster secondary response was observed, peaking on day 5 versus 15.

This clonotype was seen at least ten times. Germline V gene lookup returns CDR1 SGHTA and CDR2 FQGNSA. This CDR3 has 13 amino acids. V was cut by 5 bases and J by 8 bases, with 15 bases left in between. UMIs and a universal primer site were added when TCR cDNA was made by 5'RACE template switching. TCRdb reanalysed the 5' RACE reads using MiXCR and keeps one entry per CDR3 protein. The profile covers more than 20,000 distinct CDR3 sequences, with approximately 5.2% appearing a single time and roughly 20% taken by the ten largest. The J gene is TRBJ1-2, the V gene TRBV7-2; D ambiguous. The material was PBMCs, either bulk or a sorted T-cell subset (CD4+, CD8+, memory, or dextramer-sorted; not recorded which), obtained more than 40 days after the first yellow fever vaccination. The receptor comes from a man in his late teens or twenties who received the YFV17D yellow fever vaccine. The CDR3 nucleotides read TGTGCCAGCAGCCCCCGGCGTGACGCGGGCTACACCTTC. Its protein is CASSPRRDAGYTF. The full variable domain, completed using reference TRBV7-2 and TRBJ1-2, is GAGVSQSPSNKVTEKGKDVELRCDPISGHTALYWYRQSLGQGLEFLIYFQGNSAPDKSGLPSDRFSAERTGGSVSTLTIQRTQQEDSAVYLCASSPRRDAGYTFGSGTRLTVV.